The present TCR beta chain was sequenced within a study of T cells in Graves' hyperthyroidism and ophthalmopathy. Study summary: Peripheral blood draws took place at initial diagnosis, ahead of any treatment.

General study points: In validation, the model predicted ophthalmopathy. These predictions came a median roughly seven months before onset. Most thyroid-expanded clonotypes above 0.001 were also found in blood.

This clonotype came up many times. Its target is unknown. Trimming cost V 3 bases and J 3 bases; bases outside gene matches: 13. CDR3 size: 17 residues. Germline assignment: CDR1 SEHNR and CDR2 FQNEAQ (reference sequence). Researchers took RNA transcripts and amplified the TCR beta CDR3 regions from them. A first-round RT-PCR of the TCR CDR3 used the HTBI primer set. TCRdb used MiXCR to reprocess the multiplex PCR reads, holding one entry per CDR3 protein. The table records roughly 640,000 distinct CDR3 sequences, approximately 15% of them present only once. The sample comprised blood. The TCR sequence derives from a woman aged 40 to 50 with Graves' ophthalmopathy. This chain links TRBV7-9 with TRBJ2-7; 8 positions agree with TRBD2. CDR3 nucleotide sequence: TGTGCCAGCAGCTTTCGCCCTAGCGGGCCTCATGGCTACGAGCAGTACTTC. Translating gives CASSFRPSGPHGYEQYF.